This TCR beta chain was sequenced for a study of T-cell reconstitution after alpha-beta-depleted transplantation in children. Unique molecular identifiers were incorporated during preparation of the TCRbeta library. TCRdb passed the PCR reads through MiXCR, listing each CDR3 protein once. This sample has about 830,000 distinct CDR3 sequences, with 15% to 20% found just once. This clonotype has at least ten counts. V gave up 6 bases and J gave up 9 bases; unmatched junction bases: 10. Looked up from germline, CDR1 is LNHNV and CDR2 is YYDKDF (reference sequence). CDR3 length: 14 residues. The clonotype was recovered from a male patient aged 5 to 17 who had a stem cell transplant for acute lymphoblastic leukemia, so the T cells may come from the graft donor. V is TRBV15 and J is TRBJ2-1; TRBD2 matches at 8 bases. The specimen comprised PBMCs, mostly from graft donor cells, sampled 360 days after TCRalphabeta/CD19-depleted stem cell transplant. This CDR3 reads CATRRAAGGFEQFF. The CDR3 nucleotides read TGTGCCACCAGACGAGCGGCGGGAGGCTTTGAGCAGTTCTTC.